Shown below are 15 T cell receptor beta chains from a single sample sequenced in a study of cytomegalovirus exposure and HLA in healthy donors. PCR was performed using 60 Vbeta and 13 Jbeta primers. Sequenced by immunoSEQ multiplex PCR; TCRdb stores in-frame clones only, minus some. The repertoire holds approximately 110,000 clones, with over 65% as singletons. The sequenced material came from PBMCs. The origin of the receptors is a young woman in good health and CMV-seronegative.

The CDR3 DNA reads as TGCGCCAGCAGCTTAGGCAGGGAGGACACTGAAGCTTTCTTT. Amino acid sequence: CASSLGREDTEAFF. The chain recombines TRBV5-1 with TRBJ1-1, with a possible D match to TRBD1 (5 bases). Between the trimmed V and J ends, which lost 2 bases and 3 bases, there was a span of 11 bases. Germline assignment: CDR1 SGHRS and CDR2 YFSETQ. This CDR3 is 14 amino acids long.

The chain is built from TRBV19 and TRBJ2-4; tentatively, D is TRBD1 (6 bases). The germline V gene encodes CDR1 LNHDA and CDR2 SQIVND (reference sequence). The CDR3 sequence is 15 residues long. Trimming removed 7 bases at V and 5 bases at J, with 18 bases between. The CDR3 reads CASTDPPRGQNIQYF. In DNA, the CDR3 is TGTGCCAGTACCGATCCCCCCAGGGGTCAAAACATTCAGTACTTC. Drawing the rest from reference TRBV19 and TRBJ2-4, the complete variable domain is DGGITQSPKYLFRKEGQNVTLSCEQNLNHDAMYWYRQDPGQGLRLIYYSQIVNDFQKGDIAEGYSVSREKKESFPLTVTSAQKNPTAFYLCASTDPPRGQNIQYFGAGTRLSVL.

The rearrangement uses TRBV7-6 and TRBJ2-5, with D perhaps matching TRBD2 (6 bases). The germline gives CDR1 SGHVS, CDR2 FNYEAQ. Trimming pared 7 bases from V and 5 bases from J, leaving 20 bases between. CDR3 size: 15 residues. CDR3 sequence reads: CASTQWAGSGETQYF. The CDR3 bases are TGTGCCAGCACCCAATGGGCCGGGAGCGGCGAGACCCAGTACTTC.

This clone was observed once. The gene calls are TRBV6-5 and TRBJ1-4; 12 bases align to TRBD1. The ends lost 0 bases at V and 8 bases at J; junction bases unmatched: 4. Germline V gene sequence: CDR1 MNHEY, CDR2 SVGAGI. This CDR3 is 16 amino acids long. CDR3 coding DNA: TGTGCCAGCAGTTACTCGCGGGACAGGGGGCGGGAAAAACTGTTTTTT. This translates into CASSYSRDRGREKLFF.

The V gene is TRBV6-1, the J gene TRBJ1-5; 7 bases agree with TRBD1. From germline, CDR1 is MNHNS and CDR2 SASEGT. This CDR3 region has 14 residues. The V and J ends lost 2 bases and 5 bases, in that order; junction bases with no gene match: 3. In DNA form, the CDR3 reads TGTGCCAGCAGTGAACAAGGGGGCTATCAGCCCCAGCATTTT. This codes for CASSEQGGYQPQHF.

Regarding this clone: At one boundary the junction diverges from the germline segment, which might be a read error. This chain connects TRBV7-7 to TRBJ2-1; TRBD2 matches at 12 bases. This CDR3 contains 15 residues. Germline V gives CDR1 SSHAT, CDR2 FNYEAQ (reference sequence). CDR3 in DNA: TGTGCTAGCAGCGCCCGGACTAGCGGGACTAGTGAGCAGTTCTTC. This sequence encodes CASSARTSGTSEQFF.

The chain uses TRBV27 and TRBJ1-1; D unclear. The CDR3 covers 11 residues. Germline CDR1 and CDR2: MNHEY and SMNVEV (reference sequence). Trimming removed 7 bases from V and 5 bases from J, with 8 bases in between. CDR3 DNA sequence: TGTGCCAGCAATAGCGGGACTGAAGCTTTCTTT. Protein sequence: CASNSGTEAFF.

This chain joins TRBV18 and TRBJ1-1, with D perhaps TRBD1 (5 bases). The CDR3 totals 14 residues. Trimming took off 6 bases at V and 0 bases at J, with 11 bases between the two ends. Germline V gives CDR1 KGHSH, CDR2 LQKENI. The CDR3 sequence is CASSPGLMNTEAFF. CDR3 sequence (DNA): TGTGCCAGCTCGCCGGGACTGATGAACACTGAAGCTTTCTTT.

The chain employs TRBV29-1 and TRBJ1-1, with TRBD1 matching over 7 bases. With V trimmed by 6 bases and J by 4 bases, 17 bases remained unmatched. Germline lookup yields CDR1 SQVTM and CDR2 ANQGSEA. This CDR3 comprises 16 residues. As DNA, the CDR3 is TGCAGCGTGGGGGGGGCCAGGGGGGGACTAGGCACTGAAGCTTTCTTT. It translates to CSVGGARGGLGTEAFF.

The rearrangement links TRBV5-4 to TRBJ2-7; TRBD2 agrees at 10 bases. The CDR3 sequence is 14 residues long. Per germline, CDR1 SGHNT and CDR2 YYREEE (reference sequence). V was clipped by 4 bases and J by 0 bases; unmatched bases: 1. The CDR3 DNA sequence: TGTGCCAGCAGCCCTAGCGGGAGCTCCTACGAGCAGTACTTC. Translating gives CASSPSGSSYEQYF.

This clone was detected only once. The chain couples TRBV27 to TRBJ2-7, with TRBD1 matching 8 bases. The CDR3 is made up of 16 amino acids. CDR1 MNHEY and CDR2 SMNVEV come from the germline V gene (reference sequence). J lost 4 bases, V lost 0 bases, and 8 bases had no gene match. The CDR3 DNA follows: TGTGCCAGCAGTTTATCGGGCGGACAGGGAGGTTACGAGCAGTACTTC. The encoded protein is CASSLSGGQGGYEQYF.

The chain links TRBV9 to TRBJ2-3, with 12 bases that match TRBD2. CDR1 and CDR2 (germline): SGDLS, YYNGEE. The CDR3 loop spans 16 amino acids. Trimming removed 5 bases from V and 7 bases from J; junction bases left unmatched: 11. In nucleotides, the CDR3 is TGTGCCAGCAGTCCTACTAGCGGGGGGAGAGGGAATACGCAGTATTTT. It codes for CASSPTSGGRGNTQYF. The full variable domain, its missing parts supplied by reference TRBV9 and TRBJ2-3, is DSGVTQTPKHLITATGQRVTLRCSPRSGDLSVYWYQQSLDQGLQFLIQYYNGEERAKGNILERFSAQQFPDLHSELNLSSLELGDSALYFCASSPTSGGRGNTQYFGPGTRLTVL.

This clone was seen a few times. This CDR3 is CASSLVHQAKNIQYF. The DNA for the CDR3 is TGCGCCAGCAGCCTGGTACATCAAGCCAAAAACATTCAGTACTTC. The chain links TRBV4-3 to TRBJ2-4; no definite D call. This CDR3 region has 15 residues. Germline CDR1 and CDR2: LGHNA and YSLEER. The ends were cut back, 4 bases at V and 0 bases at J, with 10 bases in the middle.

This clone was picked up one time. This chain links TRBV11-2 with TRBJ2-5, with TRBD2 matching 7 bases. The V and J ends lost 2 bases and 5 bases, in that order; junction bases with no gene match: 8. Germline assignment: CDR1 SGHAT and CDR2 FQNNGV. This CDR3 contains 15 residues. In DNA, the CDR3 is TGTGCCAGCAGCTTAAATCGACTAGCAGGGGAGACCCAGTACTTC. It encodes CASSLNRLAGETQYF.

In regard to this clone: Its ends do not fully match the called genes, so a read error is possible. J is TRBJ2-1 and V is TRBV7-7; 8 bases fit TRBD2. The CDR3 has 21 residues. Per the germline V gene, CDR1 is SSHAT and CDR2 is FNYEAQ (reference sequence). DNA of the CDR3: TGTGCTAGCAGCTCCGATTGGCGGCGGAGCGGGAGCCGAGAATCCTACAATGAGCAGTTCTTC. It translates to CASSSDWRRSGSRESYNEQFF.